Below, 32 T cell receptor beta chains from the same sample are listed, as sequenced in a study of T cells in Graves' hyperthyroidism and ophthalmopathy. Researchers took RNA transcripts and amplified the TCR beta CDR3 regions from them. The HTBI primer set was used in a first-round RT-PCR of the TCR CDR3. Via MiXCR, TCRdb re-called the multiplex PCR reads, giving one row per CDR3 protein. The repertoire includes about 420,000 distinct CDR3 sequences, approximately 14% of them detected once, and about 14% sits in the top ten. Sequenced sample: blood. The source is a young woman with Graves' hyperthyroidism.

This clonotype was seen ten or more times. This sequence joins TRBV20-1 and TRBJ2-3; 7 nucleotides line up with TRBD2. Unmatched junction bases numbered 9, after V lost 0 bases and J lost 0 bases. The CDR3 loop spans 17 amino acids. Looked up from germline, CDR1 is DFQATT and CDR2 is SNEGSKA (reference sequence). The CDR3 bases are TGCAGTGCTAGAGATTTCTTGGCGGGGGAAAGCACAGATACGCAGTATTTT. Translating gives CSARDFLAGESTDTQYF.

This clonotype has at least ten counts. This chain uses TRBV28 with TRBJ2-5; TRBD2 is a possible D gene (6 bases). The CDR3 covers 15 residues. Germline loops: CDR1 MDHEN, CDR2 SYDVKM. Trimming pared 6 bases from V and 6 bases from J, leaving 20 bases between. The CDR3 is CASSAGSGYGKTQYF. The CDR3 nucleotides read TGTGCCAGCAGCGCGGGGTCGGGGTATGGGAAGACCCAGTACTTC. The whole variable domain, filled in from reference TRBV28 and TRBJ2-5, reads DVKVTQSSRYLVKRTGEKVFLECVQDMDHENMFWYRQDPGLGLRLIYFSYDVKMKEKGDIPEGYSVSREKKERFSLILESASTNQTSMYLCASSAGSGYGKTQYFGPGTRLLVL.

This clonotype came up many times. The rearrangement joins TRBV5-1 to TRBJ2-1; the match to TRBD2 covers 8 bases. CDR1 and CDR2 from the germline V gene are SGHRS and YFSETQ. The CDR3 covers 15 residues. Trimming removed 0 bases from V and 7 bases from J; junction bases left unmatched: 6. The CDR3 sequence is CASSLAVAGRNEQFF. The CDR3 bases are TGCGCCAGCAGCTTGGCTGTAGCGGGACGGAATGAGCAGTTCTTC.

CDR3: CASSDPGRYEQYF. The CDR3 DNA is TGTGCCAGCAGTGACCCAGGACGCTACGAGCAGTACTTC. The chain combines TRBV25-1 with TRBJ2-7; D gene uncertain. The CDR3 consists of 13 residues. V dropped 3 bases and J dropped 3 bases, with 9 bases sitting between them. Germline V gene data show CDR1 as MGHDK and CDR2 as SYGVNS.

J is TRBJ2-4 and V is TRBV5-4, with no clear D. CDR3 length: 18 amino acids. CDR1 SGHNT and CDR2 YYREEE come from the germline V gene (reference sequence). Trimming removed 2 bases from V and 0 bases from J, with 18 bases in between. CDR3 protein: CASSFVPDSIPAKNIQYF. CDR3 nucleotide sequence: TGTGCCAGCAGCTTTGTCCCGGATTCAATTCCAGCCAAAAACATTCAGTACTTC.

This clonotype was seen ten or more times. CDR3 in DNA: TGCAGTGCTTACAGGGGGTCAGGAAACACCATATATTTT. Translated: CSAYRGSGNTIYF. The chain recombines TRBV20-1 with TRBJ1-3; 8 nucleotides agree with TRBD1. J lost 4 bases, V lost 5 bases, and 4 bases had no gene match. In germline, CDR1 is DFQATT, CDR2 SNEGSKA (reference sequence). This CDR3 has 13 amino acids.

J is TRBJ2-3 and V is TRBV5-1; a possible D gene is TRBD1 (6 bases). Looked up from germline, CDR1 is SGHRS and CDR2 is YFSETQ. Trimming cost V 10 bases and J 3 bases, with 18 bases left between them. The CDR3 is made up of 14 amino acids. In DNA form, the CDR3 reads TGCGCCTGCCGAGAGGGGGTCGCGACAGATACGCAGTATTTT. It yields the protein CACREGVATDTQYF.

The sample holds a few counts of this clonotype. V and J are TRBV5-6 and TRBJ1-2; 8 bases match TRBD1. From germline, CDR1 is SGHDT and CDR2 YYEEEE. V lost 5 bases and J lost 6; bases outside the gene matches: 9. The CDR3 length is 14 residues. CDR3 sequence reads: CASRAPGQADGYTF. CDR3 sequence (DNA): TGTGCCAGCAGGGCGCCGGGACAGGCCGATGGCTACACCTTC.

This clonotype came up many times. CDR3 nucleotides: TGTGCCAGCAGCTTCACTAGCGGGGGTAACTACGAGCAGTACTTC. It codes for CASSFTSGGNYEQYF. The chain links TRBV11-2 to TRBJ2-7, with TRBD2 identical over 11 bases. Losses at the gene ends were 3 bases for V and 3 bases for J; bases not matched to a gene: 4. The germline gives CDR1 SGHAT, CDR2 FQNNGV. This CDR3 has 15 residues.

The gene calls are TRBV7-9 and TRBJ2-7; 7 bases align to TRBD1. Germline loops: CDR1 SEHNR, CDR2 FQNEAQ (reference sequence). The CDR3 spans 16 residues. Unmatched junction bases numbered 10, after V lost 1 base and J lost 4 bases. The CDR3 DNA reads TGTGCCAGCAGCTTAGGGCGGCAGGGGGTCACGTACGAGCAGTACTTC. Translation: CASSLGRQGVTYEQYF.

This clonotype was detected a few times. This chain connects TRBV27 to TRBJ1-1; TRBD1 is a possible D gene (5 bases). Looked up from germline, CDR1 is MNHEY and CDR2 is SMNVEV (reference sequence). Trimming stripped 10 bases from V and 2 bases from J, with 20 bases between. CDR3 length equals 15 residues. The CDR3 DNA reads as TGTGCCACCCACGCCGACAGTGATTTAAACACTGAAGCTTTCTTT. This codes for CATHADSDLNTEAFF.

This clonotype came up many times. Here the CDR3 reads CASSPGGGASYGYTF. CDR3 nucleotide sequence: TGCGCCAGCAGCCCGGGTGGGGGAGCCAGCTATGGCTACACCTTC. The chain combines TRBV4-1 with TRBJ1-2; D is perhaps TRBD1 (5 bases). V was clipped by 4 bases and J by 4 bases, with 16 bases between them. The CDR3 length is 15 residues. Germline V gene data show CDR1 as MGHRA and CDR2 as YSYEKL.

The CDR3 protein is CSARPDDHYGYTF. CDR3 bases: TGCAGTGCTAGGCCCGACGATCACTATGGCTACACCTTC. J is TRBJ1-2 and V is TRBV20-1; D remains unclear. CDR1 is DFQATT and CDR2 is SNEGSKA in the germline V gene (reference sequence). V gave up 3 bases and J gave up 3 bases, with 11 bases separating them. The CDR3 loop spans 13 amino acids.

The chain recombines TRBV7-9 with TRBJ2-3, with no clear D. With 5 bases removed from V and 0 bases from J, the gap between germline ends came to 9 bases. Germline loops: CDR1 SEHNR, CDR2 FQNEAQ (reference sequence). This CDR3 region has 14 residues. The CDR3 spells CASSVQQSTDTQYF. The DNA of the CDR3 is TGTGCCAGCAGCGTTCAACAAAGCACAGATACGCAGTATTTT.

This clonotype was counted ten times or more. J is TRBJ2-3 and V is TRBV2, with D perhaps TRBD2 (5 bases). The V gene lost 1 base and the J gene lost 0 bases, with 8 bases spanning the gap. The CDR3 length is 15 residues. Germline assignment: CDR1 SNHLY and CDR2 FYNNEI. CDR3 protein: CASSEGRWSTDTQYF. For the CDR3, the DNA is TGTGCCAGCAGTGAAGGGAGGTGGAGCACAGATACGCAGTATTTT. The whole variable domain, filled in from reference TRBV2 and TRBJ2-3, reads EPEVTQTPSHQVTQMGQEVILRCVPISNHLYFYWYRQILGQKVEFLVSFYNNEISEKSEIFDDQFSVERPDGSNFTLKIRSTKLEDSAMYFCASSEGRWSTDTQYFGPGTRLTVL.

The sample holds a few counts of this clonotype. The V call is TRBV6-6, the J call TRBJ2-6; D not resolved. The CDR3 runs 13 residues. The V end lost 8 bases, the J end lost 12 bases, and 17 bases lay between the germline ends. CDR1 and CDR2 from the germline V gene are MNHNY and SVGAGI (reference sequence). The CDR3 DNA reads TGTGCCAGCGGCAGTAGGGAAGTTATCGTCCTGACTTTC. Its protein is CASGSREVIVLTF.

This clonotype came up many times. The V call is TRBV28, the J call TRBJ2-7; 11 bases are shared with TRBD2. CDR1 and CDR2 (germline): MDHEN, SYDVKM. The CDR3 runs 20 residues. Trimming at V came to 1 base and at J to 3 bases, leaving 17 bases not matched to a gene. In DNA form, the CDR3 reads TGTGCCAGCAGTTTATCGACGGGACGGAAACTAGCGGGAGCAGTCTACGAGCAGTACTTC. It specifies CASSLSTGRKLAGAVYEQYF.

The chain has TRBV6-9 and TRBJ1-6, with D unresolved. The germline V gene has CDR1 MNHGY and CDR2 SVAAGI. V lost 8 bases and J 7 bases, leaving 18 bases between the germline ends. CDR3 size: 15 residues. The CDR3 is CASVSREEGNSPLHF. The DNA of the CDR3 is TGTGCCAGCGTTTCTAGGGAAGAGGGAAATTCACCCCTCCACTTT.

This clonotype has a handful of counts. Here the CDR3 DNA reads TGTGCCAGCAGCTTATTGCGTCGACAGGGTCGGTGGTGGGGAAACTATGGCTACACCTTC. Translation gives CASSLLRRQGRWWGNYGYTF. V is TRBV7-8 and J is TRBJ1-2; 7 bases align to TRBD1. This CDR3 has 20 amino acids. Trimming removed 2 bases from V and 2 bases from J; junction bases left unmatched: 20. Germline V gene lookup returns CDR1 SGHVS and CDR2 FQNEAQ.

The genes are TRBV7-8 and TRBJ2-1; D is undetermined. The germline gives CDR1 SGHVS, CDR2 FQNEAQ. This CDR3 is 16 amino acids long. The germline V and J ends were trimmed by 4 bases and 6 bases, with 19 bases remaining between them. CDR3 in DNA: TGTGCCAGCAGCTCCGTTTGGTATCTCCCTTCCAATGAGCAGTTCTTC. Amino acid sequence: CASSSVWYLPSNEQFF.

This sequence joins TRBV20-1 and TRBJ1-1; possibly TRBD1 for D (6 bases). Trimming removed 6 bases at V and 3 bases at J, with 14 bases between. Germline V gene data show CDR1 as DFQATT and CDR2 as SNEGSKA (reference sequence). The CDR3 consists of 13 residues. For the CDR3, the DNA is TGCAGTGCGGCCAGGGGTACCTACACTGAAGCTTTCTTT. It translates to CSAARGTYTEAFF.

In the case of this clonotype: A clone one base away is much larger, so this may be a read error. The gene calls are TRBV27 and TRBJ1-5; D possibly corresponds to TRBD1 (6 bases). The V gene lost 2 bases and the J gene lost 4 bases, with 15 bases spanning the gap. Germline V lookup: CDR1 MNHEY, CDR2 SMNVEV (reference sequence). CDR3 length: 16 residues. The CDR3 DNA follows: TGTGCCAGCAGTTTACTGTTCGCAGGGGATAATCAGCCCCAGCATTTT. It encodes CASSLLFAGDNQPQHF.

This clonotype was detected only a few times. The chain combines TRBV2 with TRBJ2-3; 8 nucleotides align to TRBD2. In germline, CDR1 is SNHLY, CDR2 FYNNEI. The ends lost 8 bases at V and 2 bases at J; junction bases unmatched: 12. The CDR3 consists of 16 residues. CDR3 DNA sequence: TGTGCCAGCTCCCTGGGTCCGGGGGGGATCACAGATACGCAGTATTTT. This translates into CASSLGPGGITDTQYF.

This clonotype was seen ten or more times. The CDR3 sequence is CASSFLPGGSSYEQYF. In nucleotides, the CDR3 is TGTGCCAGCAGCTTTCTCCCGGGAGGGAGCTCCTACGAGCAGTACTTC. The chain recombines TRBV7-9 with TRBJ2-7; 8 bases match TRBD2. Looked up from germline, CDR1 is SEHNR and CDR2 is FQNEAQ (reference sequence). J gave up 0 bases and V 3 bases, and 7 bases lay outside the gene matches. The CDR3 is 16 amino acids.

There are a few counts of this clonotype. This chain joins TRBV6-1 and TRBJ2-5; no firm D call. Germline values: CDR1 MNHNS, CDR2 SASEGT. This CDR3 has 14 amino acids. Trimming pared 7 bases from V and 4 bases from J, leaving 16 bases between. CDR3 sequence reads: CASMGLLAVETQYF. CDR3 bases: TGTGCCAGCATGGGCCTTCTCGCCGTAGAGACCCAGTACTTC.

J is TRBJ2-7 and V is TRBV11-2, with D possibly being TRBD2 (5 bases). V lost 9 bases, J lost 0 bases, and 9 bases lay in between. The CDR3 runs to 12 residues. Germline V gene data show CDR1 as SGHAT and CDR2 as FQNNGV. CDR3 DNA: TGTGCCAGTCTGGGGAGCTCCTACGAGCAGTACTTC. Translating it yields CASLGSSYEQYF. Looking up the rest from reference TRBV11-2 and TRBJ2-7 gives the full variable domain: EAGVAQSPRYKIIEKRQSVAFWCNPISGHATLYWYQQILGQGPKLLIQFQNNGVVDDSQLPKDRFSAERLKGVDSTLKIQPAKLEDSAVYLCASLGSSYEQYFGPGTRLTVT.

This clonotype has just a few counts. The chain recombines TRBV9 with TRBJ2-1, with 10 nucleotides matching TRBD2. V lost 2 bases and J lost 7; bases outside the gene matches: 9. CDR1 SGDLS and CDR2 YYNGEE come from the germline V gene. The CDR3 loop spans 16 amino acids. This CDR3 is CASSVWASGSMNEQFF. The CDR3 nucleotides read TGTGCCAGCAGCGTTTGGGCTAGCGGGAGTATGAATGAGCAGTTCTTC.

The rearrangement links TRBV4-1 to TRBJ1-1; D uncertain. Germline CDR1 is MGHRA and CDR2 is YSYEKL. This CDR3 has 13 amino acids. The germline V and J ends were trimmed by 4 bases and 4 bases, with 10 bases remaining between them. The CDR3 DNA is TGCGCCAGCAGCCTGCTCCCCCCCACTGAAGCTTTCTTT. This codes for CASSLLPPTEAFF.

This clonotype was observed a few times. The rearrangement uses TRBV18 and TRBJ1-5; tentatively, D is TRBD1 (5 bases). CDR3 length: 16 residues. Germline CDR1 is KGHSH and CDR2 is LQKENI. V lost 0 bases, J lost 6 bases, and 15 bases lay in between. The CDR3 DNA reads as TGTGCCAGCTCACCACCGGGGTTGGAGGGGAGTCAGCCCCAGCATTTT. Encoded protein: CASSPPGLEGSQPQHF. The full variable domain, with the rest looked up from reference TRBV18 and TRBJ1-5, is NAGVMQNPRHLVRRRGQEARLRCSPMKGHSHVYWYRQLPEEGLKFMVYLQKENIIDESGMPKERFSAEFPKEGPSILRIQQVVRGDSAAYFCASSPPGLEGSQPQHFGDGTRLSIL.

In nucleotides, the CDR3 is TGTGCCAGCAGTTACAGTAGGATAAAGCAGGGTCAGCCCCAGCATTTT. It codes for CASSYSRIKQGQPQHF. The V and J genes are TRBV6-2 or TRBV6-3 and TRBJ1-5, with D perhaps matching TRBD1 (5 bases). Germline V lookup: CDR1 MNHEY, CDR2 SVGEGT. Deletions cut 2 bases from V and 6 bases from J, with 17 bases between. This CDR3 comprises 16 residues.

Many counts were recorded for this clonotype. The chain uses TRBV12-3 or TRBV12-4 and TRBJ1-2; unclear D gene. V dropped 4 bases and J dropped 8 bases, with 14 bases sitting between them. The CDR3 runs to 13 residues. CDR3 bases: TGTGCCAGCAGTTCCTCCCGAGGTGGAGGCTACACCTTC. Translation: CASSSSRGGGYTF.

This clonotype was found a few times. V is TRBV4-3 and J is TRBJ1-1; 8 positions match TRBD1. Trimming at V came to 8 bases and at J to 1 base, leaving 9 bases not matched to a gene. CDR1 is LGHNA, CDR2 YSLEER, per germline. The CDR3 runs 15 residues. CDR3 in DNA: TGCGCCAGCGGGTCCTGGCAGGGGGCGAACACTGAAGCTTTCTTT. Protein product: CASGSWQGANTEAFF.